A selection of T cell receptor beta chains follows, all from one sample in a study of cytomegalovirus exposure and HLA in healthy donors. The method was immunoSEQ multiplex PCR; TCRdb's version includes in-frame clones alone and lacks a portion of them. The sample has over 200,000 clones, 60% to 80% seen once. Sequenced: PBMCs. The receptors were gathered from a male donor in good health and CMV-seronegative. The CDR3 runs from the conserved cysteine through the conserved F or W. The order of the fields is J gene, D gene, V gene, clone size, CDR3 DNA, CDR3 protein. A D gene is named only where the DNA matches it firmly. Clone size is not always given. Where it is, it says once, few, many or a class for expanded clones.

J: TRBJ2-2; D: TRBD2; V: TRBV10-3; size: .; DNA: TGTGCCATCAGTGAGCGGGGGGTCCACACCGGGGAGCTGTTTTTT; CDR3: CAISERGVHTGELFF
J: TRBJ2-3; D: TRBD1; V: TRBV5-1; size: .; DNA: TGCGCCAGCAGCTTAGGGACAGGCGCAGATACGCAGTATTTT; CDR3: CASSLGTGADTQYF
J: TRBJ2-7; D: TRBD2; V: TRBV2; size: .; DNA: TGTGCCAGCAGTAACGGGGGGTACGAGCAGTACTTC; CDR3: CASSNGGYEQYF
J: TRBJ1-4; D: .; V: TRBV10-3; size: .; DNA: TGTGCCATCAGTGAATATCAGGTATCCGCAACTAATGAAAAACTGTTTTTT; CDR3: CAISEYQVSATNEKLFF
J: TRBJ2-7; D: .; V: TRBV10-3; size: .; DNA: TGTGCCATCAGTGAGTCGAATCGACAGTTTCGCTCCTACGAGCAGTACTTC; CDR3: CAISESNRQFRSYEQYF
J: TRBJ1-1; D: .; V: TRBV6-5; size: few; DNA: TGTGCCAGCAGCCCCTTTCGTTTAGGGGAAGATGAAGCTTTCTTT; CDR3: CASSPFRLGEDEAFF
J: TRBJ2-7; D: TRBD2; V: TRBV19; size: .; DNA: TGTGCCAGTAGTGTCGGGGGGATCCCCAGCTACGAGCAGTACTTC; CDR3: CASSVGGIPSYEQYF
J: TRBJ1-2; D: .; V: TRBV5-4; size: once; DNA: TGTGCCAGCAGCTTGGGGCAGGGGTGGGGCTACACCTTC; CDR3: CASSLGQGWGYTF
J: TRBJ2-6; D: .; V: TRBV4-3; size: few; DNA: TGCGCCAGCAGCCAAGAATCAGGGGCCGGGGCCAACGTCCTGACTTTC; CDR3: CASSQESGAGANVLTF
J: TRBJ2-2; D: TRBD2; V: TRBV5-8; size: .; DNA: TGTGCCAGCAGCCGAGGGACTAGCGCGAACACCGGGGAGCTGTTTTTT; CDR3: CASSRGTSANTGELFF
J: TRBJ1-2; D: .; V: TRBV5-6; size: once; DNA: TGTGCCACCGGTCCCCCCACAGGGAGCTATGGCTACACCTTC; CDR3: CATGPPTGSYGYTF
J: TRBJ2-7; D: TRBD1; V: TRBV4-1; size: .; DNA: TGCGCCAGCAGCCAAGATCGATTGGACAGGGGATTCCTATACGAGCAGTACTTC; CDR3: CASSQDRLDRGFLYEQYF
J: TRBJ2-3; D: .; V: TRBV7-3; size: .; DNA: TGTGCCAGCAGCCTTATTCCAGATACGCAGTATTTT; CDR3: CASSLIPDTQYF
J: TRBJ1-5; D: .; V: TRBV15; size: .; DNA: TGTGCCACCAGCGGCGACAGGTCTCAGCCCCAGCATTTT; CDR3: CATSGDRSQPQHF
J: TRBJ2-7; D: .; V: TRBV5-1; size: .; DNA: TGCGCCAGTGGGGGACGGGGGGCCTGGTCCTACGAGCAGTACTTC; CDR3: CASGGRGAWSYEQYF
J: TRBJ1-5; D: .; V: TRBV19; size: .; DNA: TGTGCCAGTAGTATAGATCGAGGCCGACAGGTCAATCAGCCCCAGCATTTT; CDR3: CASSIDRGRQVNQPQHF
J: TRBJ1-6; D: TRBD1; V: TRBV4-1; size: .; DNA: TGCGCCAGCAGCCAAGATGGGGCGGGACAGGGTAATTCACCCCTCCACTTT; CDR3: CASSQDGAGQGNSPLHF
J: TRBJ2-7; D: .; V: TRBV2; size: .; DNA: TGTGCCAGTTGGGCAGGGACTTCCTACGAGCAGTACTTC; CDR3: CASWAGTSYEQYF
J: TRBJ2-5; D: .; V: TRBV6-5; size: .; DNA: TGTGCCAGCAGTTACTCACGGGAGACCCAGTACTTC; CDR3: CASSYSRETQYF
J: TRBJ1-1; D: .; V: TRBV5-1; size: .; DNA: TGCGCCAGCAGCCTGGAAGGGGTATTGACTGAAGCTTTCTTT; CDR3: CASSLEGVLTEAFF
J: TRBJ2-2; D: TRBD2; V: TRBV9; size: few; DNA: TGTGCCAGCAGCGTACCACGGGAGCTAGCGGGGAAGAACACCGGGGAGCTGTTTTTT; CDR3: CASSVPRELAGKNTGELFF
J: TRBJ1-2; D: TRBD1; V: TRBV29-1; size: .; DNA: TGCAGCGGGGGACAGGGGCACTATGGCTACACCTTC; CDR3: CSGGQGHYGYTF
J: TRBJ1-3; D: .; V: TRBV29-1; size: .; DNA: TGCAGCGTTGATCCGCAGGACTCTGGAAACACCATATATTTT; CDR3: CSVDPQDSGNTIYF
J: TRBJ2-4; D: .; V: TRBV4-3; size: .; DNA: TGCGCCAGCAGCCAAGTTGGCAAGGCCAAAAACATTCAGTACTTC; CDR3: CASSQVGKAKNIQYF
J: TRBJ2-4; D: TRBD1; V: TRBV7-6; size: .; DNA: TGTGCCAGCAGCTCAACCCGACAGGGCCTAGCCAAAAACATTCAGTACTTC; CDR3: CASSSTRQGLAKNIQYF